Each of the 29 T cell receptor beta chains below was sequenced from the same sample in a study of blood T cells in healthy people across ages. With a J-beta primer mix and a sample-barcoded 5' primer, a second PCR ran 7 to 11 cycles. TCRdb itself ran the 5' RACE reads through MiXCR, one entry per CDR3 protein. The data contain 800,000 to 950,000 distinct CDR3 sequences, 25% to 35% of them singletons. These data are also associated with another study on T cells of mothers and their children.

The sequencing sample was made of blood. Receptors originate from a woman between 40 and 50 years old in good health.

This clonotype was observed at least ten times. The V gene is TRBV6-1, the J gene TRBJ1-2; 11 bases line up with TRBD1. The germline V gene has CDR1 MNHNS and CDR2 SASEGT. V was pared by 7 bases and J by 4 bases, with 5 bases of the junction left unmatched. CDR3 length equals 14 residues. The CDR3 coding sequence is TGTGCCAGCACCAGGACAGGGGGCCTCTATGGCTACACCTTC. Its translation is CASTRTGGLYGYTF.

The rearrangement joins TRBV12-3 or TRBV12-4 to TRBJ1-5, with unresolved D. The ends were cut back, 6 bases at V and 6 bases at J, with 9 bases in the middle. CDR3 length: 12 residues. CDR3 bases: TGTGCCAGCAGAGGGTACGGTCAGCCCCAGCATTTT. Amino acids: CASRGYGQPQHF.

This clonotype was detected many times. The V call is TRBV10-3, the J call TRBJ1-2, with D possibly TRBD1 on 5 matching bases. CDR1 and CDR2 from the germline V gene are ENHRY and SYGVKD. Trimming removed 2 bases from V and 4 bases from J, with 11 bases in between. This CDR3 is built from 14 residues. CDR3 nucleotides: TGTGCCATCAGTGAGGCCGACAGTTCCTATGGCTACACCTTC. As protein: CAISEADSSYGYTF.

This clonotype was found a few times. The chain carries TRBV20-1 and TRBJ2-7, with a tentative D call TRBD2 (7 bases). CDR3 length: 14 residues. Deletions cut 6 bases from V and 4 bases from J, with 19 bases between. The germline CDR1 and CDR2 sequences are DFQATT and SNEGSKA (reference sequence). The CDR3 is CSATWVRGAYEQYF. In nucleotides, the CDR3 is TGCAGTGCCACGTGGGTACGGGGGGCGTACGAGCAGTACTTC.

This clonotype has ten or more counts. This sequence joins TRBV29-1 and TRBJ2-1, with D maybe TRBD2 (6 bases). Trimming shortened V by 1 base and J by 1 base, and 8 bases separated the two germline ends. The germline V gene has CDR1 SQVTM and CDR2 ANQGSEA. The CDR3 is 14 amino acids. The CDR3 sequence is CSVEAGVSYNEQFF. The DNA of the CDR3 is TGCAGCGTTGAAGCGGGGGTATCCTACAATGAGCAGTTCTTC.

This clonotype was detected a few times. This sequence joins TRBV30 and TRBJ1-5, with D possibly TRBD1 on 5 matching bases. This CDR3 comprises 13 residues. Germline V lookup: CDR1 GTSNPN, CDR2 SVGIG (reference sequence). V lost 5 bases to trimming and J lost 0 bases, with 8 bases between them. This CDR3 reads CAWGTDSNQPQHF. The CDR3, as DNA: TGTGCCTGGGGGACGGATAGCAATCAGCCCCAGCATTTT.

This clonotype was detected a few times. The CDR3 loop reads CASSSLQGIDTQYF. Here the CDR3 DNA reads TGTGCCAGCAGCTCACTCCAGGGTATTGATACGCAGTATTTT. The V gene is TRBV7-6, the J gene TRBJ2-3; weak D call: TRBD1 (5 bases). From germline, CDR1 is SGHVS and CDR2 FNYEAQ. The CDR3 runs 14 residues. Trimming cost V 4 bases and J 6 bases, with 14 bases left between them.

As to this clonotype: This may arise from a read error, as a much more abundant clone is one base away. The chain has TRBV10-3 and TRBJ2-1, with D possibly TRBD2 on 6 matching bases. TRBJ2-7 matches the DNA end more closely, so the J call is doubtful. This CDR3 region has 16 residues. The germline V gene has CDR1 ENHRY and CDR2 SYGVKD. This chain's CDR3 is CAISEQRVGPYNEQYF. The CDR3 DNA is TGTGCCATCAGTGAGCAGCGGGTAGGCCCCTACAATGAGCAGTACTTC.

This clonotype was recorded many times. This rearrangement joins TRBV29-1 to TRBJ2-7; maybe TRBD2 (6 bases). The CDR3 is made up of 13 amino acids. V gave up 7 bases and J gave up 3 bases, with 16 bases separating them. The germline gives CDR1 SQVTM, CDR2 ANQGSEA. Here the CDR3 DNA reads TGCAGCGCTGGGGGGACTGGGGACTACGAGCAGTACTTC. It codes for CSAGGTGDYEQYF.

The V call is TRBV28, the J call TRBJ1-2, with 8 bases fitting TRBD1. The germline V gene encodes CDR1 MDHEN and CDR2 SYDVKM. The J segment lost 8 bases and the V segment lost 10 bases, leaving 9 bases of the junction unmatched. The length of the CDR3 is 12 residues. The CDR3 loop reads CATTIGQGGYTF. In DNA, the CDR3 is TGTGCCACCACAATTGGACAGGGCGGCTACACCTTC.

CDR3 region: CSALTSGDYEQYF. Written as DNA, the CDR3 is TGCAGTGCTCTGACTAGCGGGGACTACGAGCAGTACTTC. This chain links TRBV20-1 with TRBJ2-7; 11 bases match TRBD2. This CDR3 has 13 amino acids. The germline V gene encodes CDR1 DFQATT and CDR2 SNEGSKA (reference sequence). Unmatched junction bases numbered 3, after V lost 5 bases and J lost 3 bases.

This clonotype came up many times. This chain links TRBV11-2 with TRBJ1-2, with D unresolved. V lost 5 bases and J 5 bases, leaving 15 bases between the germline ends. Germline CDR1 SGHAT, CDR2 FQNNGV. The CDR3 is 14 residues long. CDR3 in amino acids: CASSTSTSWYGYTF. The CDR3 nucleotides read TGTGCCAGCAGCACCAGCACTAGCTGGTATGGCTACACCTTC.

The chain recombines TRBV7-2 with TRBJ2-1; D possibly corresponds to TRBD2 (6 bases). The germline CDR1 and CDR2 sequences are SGHTA and FQGNSA. This CDR3 contains 16 residues. Trimming cost V 5 bases and J 7 bases, with 21 bases left between them. The DNA of the CDR3 is TGTGCCAGCAGCCCTCCCGGTGCGGCCAGCGGGAATGAGCAGTTCTTC. Its translation: CASSPPGAASGNEQFF.

The chain uses TRBV6-5 and TRBJ1-1; tentatively, D is TRBD1 (5 bases). V was pared by 8 bases and J by 1 base, with 17 bases between. Looked up from germline, CDR1 is MNHEY and CDR2 is SVGAGI. The CDR3 extends over 15 amino acids. CDR3 nucleotide sequence: TGTGCCAGCCTCTTGCGGCAGGGCCCGAACACTGAAGCTTTCTTT. Residues: CASLLRQGPNTEAFF.

The rearrangement uses TRBV25-1 and TRBJ1-5; D might be TRBD1 (5 bases). The CDR3 contains 14 residues. The V gene's germline CDR1 is MGHDK and CDR2 SYGVNS. The V end was cut by 1 base, the J end by 5 bases, with 9 bases between. Written as DNA, the CDR3 is TGTGCCAGCAGTGAATGGGGGGATCATCAGCCCCAGCATTTT. Translation: CASSEWGDHQPQHF.

The chain has TRBV28 and TRBJ1-2; 7 bases align to TRBD1. The trim removed 6 bases at V and 4 bases at J, leaving 11 bases unmatched. CDR3 size: 15 residues. Looked up from germline, CDR1 is MDHEN and CDR2 is SYDVKM. CDR3 loop: CASREPGQSFYGYTF. CDR3 DNA sequence: TGTGCCAGCAGAGAACCGGGACAGAGTTTCTATGGCTACACCTTC.

The chain carries TRBV7-9 and TRBJ1-1; 8 bases fit TRBD1. The CDR3 is 12 residues long. The trim removed 2 bases at V and 11 bases at J, leaving 4 bases unmatched. The germline gives CDR1 SEHNR, CDR2 FQNEAQ (reference sequence). In nucleotides, the CDR3 is TGTGCCAGCAGCTTACTTACAGGGGGGGCTTTCTTT. This codes for CASSLLTGGAFF.

This clonotype was found many times. The chain combines TRBV28 with TRBJ1-2; TRBD1 is a possible D gene (5 bases). Trimming took 6 bases from V and 5 from J, leaving 10 bases between them. Germline CDR1 MDHEN, CDR2 SYDVKM. The CDR3 extends over 12 amino acids. CDR3 amino acids: CASSFGGYGYTF. In DNA, the CDR3 is TGTGCCAGCAGCTTCGGGGGATATGGCTACACCTTC.

This clonotype was picked up many times. The gene calls are TRBV12-3 or TRBV12-4 and TRBJ1-2; 7 nucleotides line up with TRBD1. This CDR3 has 13 residues. The trim removed 6 bases at V and 4 bases at J, leaving 5 bases unmatched. For the CDR3, the DNA is TGTGCCAGCAGGACAGGGAAAGCCTATGGCTACACCTTC. The encoded protein is CASRTGKAYGYTF.

The CDR3: CASSYERQGNYGYTF. The CDR3 DNA is TGTGCCAGCAGTTACGAGAGACAGGGTAACTATGGCTACACCTTC. The J gene is TRBJ1-2, the V gene TRBV6-6; 7 bases are shared with TRBD1. Germline-derived CDR1 and CDR2 are MNHNY and SVGAGI (reference sequence). V lost 2 bases and J lost 1; bases outside the gene matches: 4. CDR3 length: 15 residues.

This clonotype has ten or more counts. The chain is built from TRBV10-3 and TRBJ2-7; TRBD1 matches 9 bases. Germline V lookup: CDR1 ENHRY, CDR2 SYGVKD. V lost 6 bases, J lost 5 bases, and 5 bases stayed unmatched. This CDR3 is built from 13 residues. The DNA of the CDR3 is TGTGCCATCAGAGGGGGACAGGGTCACGAGCAGTACTTC. Its protein is CAIRGGQGHEQYF.

This clonotype was observed a few times. V usage is TRBV7-2 and J usage is TRBJ2-1; tentatively, D is TRBD1 or TRBD2 (5 bases each). The DNA end is a closer match to TRBJ2-7, so the J assignment may be wrong. This CDR3 is built from 17 residues. Germline V CDR1 and CDR2: SGHTA, FQGNSA. The CDR3 loop reads CASSHKFGGFSYNEQYF. In DNA, the CDR3 is TGTGCCAGCAGCCACAAATTTGGGGGATTCTCCTACAATGAGCAGTACTTC.

The rearrangement uses TRBV6-5 and TRBJ2-2, with D possibly being TRBD2 (6 bases). The ends were cut back, 5 bases at V and 10 bases at J, with 17 bases in the middle. The V gene's germline CDR1 is MNHEY and CDR2 SVGAGI. The CDR3 is 14 amino acids. The CDR3: CASSLGGSVLELFF. The CDR3 DNA sequence: TGTGCCAGCAGTCTCGGGGGTTCGGTATTGGAGCTGTTTTTT.

The table lists this clonotype with a few counts. The chain recombines TRBV30 with TRBJ2-3; 8 nucleotides line up with TRBD2. The CDR3 length is 15 residues. Germline CDR1 GTSNPN, CDR2 SVGIG (reference sequence). Trimming removed 1 base from V and 4 bases from J; junction bases left unmatched: 7. The CDR3 DNA reads TGTGCCTGGAGTGGACTAAGCGGGGGCCCAGATACGCAGTATTTT. Encoded protein: CAWSGLSGGPDTQYF.

This clonotype was observed a handful of times. This chain links TRBV5-1 with TRBJ2-7; 9 nucleotides agree with TRBD1. CDR1 is SGHRS, CDR2 YFSETQ, per germline. After removal of 7 bases from V and 7 bases from J, the junction contained 9 bases not matched to a gene. This CDR3 contains 13 residues. The CDR3 loop is CASGGTGLNEQYF. CDR3 nucleotide sequence: TGCGCCAGCGGGGGGACAGGGTTGAATGAGCAGTACTTC. Full variable domain (rest looked up from reference TRBV5-1 and TRBJ2-7): KAGVTQTPRYLIKTRGQQVTLSCSPISGHRSVSWYQQTPGQGLQFLFEYFSETQRNKGNFPGRFSGRQFSNSRSEMNVSTLELGDSALYLCASGGTGLNEQYFGPGTRLTVT.

The genes are TRBV28 and TRBJ1-6, with D unresolved. CDR1 MDHEN and CDR2 SYDVKM come from the germline V gene. The length of the CDR3 is 13 residues. The ends were cut back, 5 bases at V and 9 bases at J, with 11 bases in the middle. CDR3 loop: CASSTRNPSPLHF. Here the CDR3 DNA reads TGTGCCAGCAGTACAAGGAATCCTTCACCCCTCCACTTT.

There are a few counts of this clonotype. The rearrangement joins TRBV11-2 to TRBJ2-2; 7 bases fit TRBD1. The germline CDR1 and CDR2 sequences are SGHAT and FQNNGV. This CDR3 is built from 15 residues. The V segment lost 5 bases and the J segment 5 bases; nucleotides outside the gene matches: 8. CDR3 sequence reads: CASSQTTGSTGELFF. CDR3 bases: TGTGCCAGCAGCCAAACGACAGGGAGTACCGGGGAGCTGTTTTTT.

This clonotype was counted between two and nine times. The chain has TRBV3-1 and TRBJ2-7; D call uncertain. Trimming cost V 2 bases and J 0 bases, with 14 bases left between them. The CDR3 sequence is 16 residues long. Germline assignment: CDR1 LGHDT and CDR2 YNNKEL (reference sequence). CDR3: CASSQTTPVYSYEQYF. For the CDR3, the DNA is TGTGCCAGCAGCCAAACAACCCCAGTTTACTCCTACGAGCAGTACTTC.

Ten or more counts support this clonotype. The rearrangement uses TRBV10-3 and TRBJ2-5; 9 bases match TRBD1. There are 15 residues in the CDR3. Per the germline V gene, CDR1 is ENHRY and CDR2 is SYGVKD. The junction had 7 bases not matched to a gene; V was cut back by 7 bases and J by 1 base. DNA of the CDR3: TGTGCCATCAAATCGGACAGGGGCTTCCAAGAGACCCAGTACTTC. Its translation is CAIKSDRGFQETQYF.